The subject of this entry is one TCR beta chain. These data are taken from a study of cytotoxic CD8 clonotypes in ibrutinib-treated CLL. Libraries were prepared by immunoSEQ multiplex PCR; TCRdb keeps only in-frame clonotypes and omits some of them. The data hold around 76,000 clones, with approximately 87% observed a single time. Trimming removed 5 bases from V and 0 bases from J, with 9 bases in between. The length of the CDR3 is 14 residues. The germline gives CDR1 SNHLY, CDR2 FYNNEI. The V call is TRBV2, the J call TRBJ2-3; unclear D gene. Sample: PBMCs, taken after 24 months of ibrutinib treatment. This receptor was identified in a human donor with chronic lymphocytic leukemia. CDR3 in DNA: TGTGCCAGCAGTCCGCGGTACAGCACAGATACGCAGTATTTT. It codes for CASSPRYSTDTQYF. Full variable domain (rest looked up from reference TRBV2 and TRBJ2-3): EPEVTQTPSHQVTQMGQEVILRCVPISNHLYFYWYRQILGQKVEFLVSFYNNEISEKSEIFDDQFSVERPDGSNFTLKIRSTKLEDSAMYFCASSPRYSTDTQYFGPGTRLTVL.